This T cell receptor (beta chain) was captured in a study of graft-versus-host responses after intestinal transplantation. For the study at large: Anti-thymocyte globulin served as induction for all recipients, who then took tacrolimus and steroids for about three years.

This clone was observed a few times. Its cognate antigen is unknown. Assay used: immunoSEQ multiplex PCR; TCRdb lists only in-frame clones, some missing. The sample has about 71,000 clones, over 85% seen once; the top ten hold roughly 0.53%. The source is a human donor who received an intestinal transplant. The sample in question was unstimulated CD8+ T cells sorted from spleen or lymph node cells, obtained before intestinal transplant.

The CDR3 region is CAWVHPNRADGYTF. The CDR3 bases are TGTGCCTGGGTGCACCCGAACCGCGCGGATGGCTACACCTTC. V usage is TRBV30 and J usage is TRBJ1-2; D remains ambiguous. Trimming took off 5 bases at V and 6 bases at J, with 19 bases between the two ends. Per the germline V gene, CDR1 is GTSNPN and CDR2 is SVGIG (reference sequence). CDR3 length equals 14 residues.